This T cell receptor beta chain was sequenced in a study of T cells after yellow fever vaccination. Study-wide background: The fractions with low cell numbers were processed using SMART-Seq v4 Ultra Low Input. Overall study results and limits: Clonotypes appearing in both CD4 and CD8 compartments existed, and their share was small. The study re-detected most primary-vaccination clones after the booster (roughly 96% CD4, around 89% CD8).

One entry per CDR3 protein, called by TCRdb with MiXCR from the 5' RACE reads. The sample includes around 300,000 distinct CDR3 sequences, approximately 4.3% of them seen just once. A word on this clonotype: Its antigen remains unidentified.

Sequenced here: PBMCs, sampled 15 days after the yellow fever booster vaccination. The sequence was obtained from a man younger than 35 who received the YFV17D yellow fever vaccine.

The CDR3 sequence is CASSSAAGTQETQYF. The CDR3 bases are TGCGCCAGCAGCAGTGCCGCCGGGACCCAAGAGACCCAGTACTTC. This chain links TRBV5-1 with TRBJ2-5; D may correspond to TRBD1 or TRBD2 (5 bases each). The V end was cut by 4 bases, the J end by 1 base, with 14 bases between. This CDR3 has 15 amino acids. CDR1 SGHRS and CDR2 YFSETQ come from the germline V gene.